A single sample gave rise to the 13 T cell receptor beta chains below, sequenced in a study of cytomegalovirus exposure and HLA in healthy donors. Primers included in the PCR were 60 Vbeta and 13 Jbeta primers. TCRdb's copy holds only in-frame clones and misses some; the assay was immunoSEQ multiplex PCR. The sample has roughly 200,000 clones, 65% to 80% seen once. The source material was PBMCs. The receptors here all came from a woman in her twenties or thirties in good health and CMV-seropositive.

This chain uses TRBV2 with TRBJ2-2; TRBD1 aligns across 7 bases. The trim removed 5 bases at V and 4 bases at J, leaving 4 bases unmatched. The CDR3 totals 14 residues. Germline loops: CDR1 SNHLY, CDR2 FYNNEI. CDR3 loop: CASSRDSVTGELFF. The CDR3 DNA is TGTGCCAGCAGTCGGGACAGCGTCACCGGGGAGCTGTTTTTT.

This sequence joins TRBV11-2 and TRBJ1-1, with a possible D match to TRBD1 (6 bases). Germline CDR1 reads SGHAT; CDR2 reads FQNNGV. V dropped 0 bases and J dropped 7 bases, with 15 bases sitting between them. CDR3 length: 15 amino acids. The CDR3 loop reads CASSLDLQGFGEAFF. In DNA form, the CDR3 reads TGTGCCAGCAGCTTAGATCTTCAGGGGTTCGGTGAAGCTTTCTTT.

The rearrangement links TRBV6-5 to TRBJ1-2; 9 nucleotides agree with TRBD1. The CDR3 consists of 15 residues. The germline V gene has CDR1 MNHEY and CDR2 SVGAGI. After removal of 7 bases from V and 0 bases from J, the junction contained 6 bases not matched to a gene. The CDR3 DNA reads TGTGCCAGCAAATTTGGACAGGGGACTAACTATGGCTACACCTTC. Amino acid sequence: CASKFGQGTNYGYTF.

This clone was seen just once. The J gene is TRBJ1-5, the V gene TRBV4-1, with unresolved D. Per germline, CDR1 MGHRA and CDR2 YSYEKL. Trimming took 6 bases from V and 0 from J, leaving 12 bases between them. This CDR3 has 15 amino acids. CDR3 DNA sequence: TGCGCCAGCAGACGCGTTTGGAGTAGCAATCAGCCCCAGCATTTT. Its protein is CASRRVWSSNQPQHF.

The chain combines TRBV7-9 with TRBJ1-4; 7 positions agree with TRBD1. V shed 4 bases and J 8 bases; nucleotides not matched to a gene: 10. The germline V gene encodes CDR1 SEHNR and CDR2 FQNEAQ (reference sequence). The CDR3 loop spans 15 amino acids. As DNA, the CDR3 is TGTGCCAGCAGCTACGGACAGGCCTCGACCGAAAAACTGTTTTTT. Protein: CASSYGQASTEKLFF.

This clone appeared a single time. CDR3 DNA sequence: TGCGCCAGCAAACAGGGGTCGAGCGAGCAGTACTTC. This codes for CASKQGSSEQYF. The V and J genes are TRBV5-1 and TRBJ2-7, with TRBD1 matching 7 bases. V was clipped by 6 bases and J by 6 bases; unmatched bases: 6. Germline loops: CDR1 SGHRS, CDR2 YFSETQ. The CDR3 has 12 residues.

The chain uses TRBV5-4 and TRBJ1-1, with 7 bases matching TRBD1. Germline trimming cut 5 bases from V and 6 bases from J; bases unmatched to any gene: 4. The CDR3 spans 12 residues. From germline, CDR1 is SGHNT and CDR2 YYREEE (reference sequence). The CDR3 is CASRVGTAEAFF. The CDR3 coding sequence is TGTGCCAGCAGGGTCGGGACAGCTGAAGCTTTCTTT.

The CDR3 here is CASSYSGGNHGYTF. CDR3 bases: TGTGCCAGCAGTTACTCCGGGGGGAATCATGGCTACACCTTC. J is TRBJ1-2 and V is TRBV6-5, with a weak D call TRBD1 (5 bases). The CDR3 has 14 amino acids. Germline values: CDR1 MNHEY, CDR2 SVGAGI. Trimming shortened V by 0 bases and J by 6 bases, and 11 bases separated the two germline ends.

The J gene is TRBJ1-5, the V gene TRBV19; the D is unclear. This CDR3 spans 14 amino acids. Germline loops: CDR1 LNHDA, CDR2 SQIVND (reference sequence). In DNA form, the CDR3 reads TGTGCTGCACAGTCTATTTATAGCAATCAGCCCCAGCATTTT. The encoded protein is CAAQSIYSNQPQHF.

This clone has more than one count but fewer than ten. This chain uses TRBV7-8 with TRBJ1-1; D ambiguous. The CDR3 consists of 13 residues. Trimming took 1 base from V and 6 from J, leaving 9 bases between them. Germline V CDR1 and CDR2: SGHVS, FQNEAQ. The CDR3 DNA follows: TGTGCCAGCAGCTTAGGGAGAACGGCTGAAGCTTTCTTT. The encoded protein is CASSLGRTAEAFF.

The rearrangement joins TRBV5-8 to TRBJ1-1; TRBD1 is a possible D gene (5 bases). Germline lookup yields CDR1 SGHTS and CDR2 YDEGEE. There are 13 residues in the CDR3. Trimming shortened V by 5 bases and J by 2 bases, and 10 bases separated the two germline ends. CDR3 DNA sequence: TGTGCCAGCAGGCGGGACTTTAACACTGAAGCTTTCTTT. This encodes CASRRDFNTEAFF.

Remarks on this clone: The CDR3 does not close with the conserved phenylalanine or tryptophan, likely indicating a read error. The DNA is omitted, as the CDR3 cannot be located on it reliably, and the CDR3 follows TCRdb's listing. The chain links TRBV27 to TRBJ2-7; the DNA was not used to check the table's D call, TRBD1. Ends included, the CDR3 has 13 residues. Germline V gene lookup returns CDR1 MNHEY and CDR2 SMNVEV (reference sequence). The CDR3 loop is CASSLVRTLSPHQ.

CDR3 sequence reads: CAISESGGAHEQFF. CDR3 bases: TGTGCCATCAGTGAGTCGGGGGGGGCGCATGAGCAGTTCTTC. V is TRBV10-3 and J is TRBJ2-1, with a possible D match to TRBD2 (7 bases). Looked up from germline, CDR1 is ENHRY and CDR2 is SYGVKD. The ends were cut back, 0 bases at V and 8 bases at J, with 11 bases in the middle. The CDR3 is made up of 14 amino acids.